The clone carrying this T cell receptor (beta chain) showed up just a few times. The antigen is unknown. The study ran its PCR with 60 Vbeta and 13 Jbeta primers. Sequenced by immunoSEQ multiplex PCR; TCRdb stores in-frame clones only, minus some. Of about 110,000 clones detected, approximately 79% appear once; the ten largest clones hold 3.6%. The CDR3 sequence is 12 residues long. Between the trimmed V and J ends, which lost 11 bases and 5 bases, there was a span of 15 bases. The germline V gene has CDR1 SEHNR and CDR2 FQNEAQ (reference sequence). This record belongs to a study of cytomegalovirus exposure and HLA in healthy donors. As for the study in general: When fewer than 400 donors were genotyped, about 80% of them were found to fall in the Caucasian-associated ancestry cluster. Findings and limits, study-wide: Earlier analysis found most TCR beta V segments productive about 87% or about 30% of the time.

Specimen: PBMCs. The rearrangement links TRBV7-9 to TRBJ2-5, with D perhaps matching TRBD2 (7 bases). The clonotype comes from a man aged 55 to 70 in good health and CMV-seronegative. This CDR3 is CASGGGRETQYF. The CDR3 DNA follows: TGTGCCTCTGGGGGGGGCCGGGAGACCCAGTACTTC.